These T cell receptor beta chains were read from a single sample in a study of monozygotic twins with inflammatory bowel disease. TCRdb re-called the 5' RACE reads and catalogs CDR3 proteins one per entry, DNA excluded. Recorded here are fewer than 550,000 distinct CDR3 sequences; the top ten clones represent around 2.4%. Source material: blood. These receptors all stem from a human donor with ulcerative colitis or Crohn's disease, or a healthy co-twin of an affected twin (not recorded which). The CDR3 runs from the conserved cysteine through the conserved F or W.

>TRBV5-4|TRBJ2-1
CASTKTVDNEQFF
>TRBV20-1|TRBJ2-1
CSARLAGVGEQFF
>TRBV19|TRBJ2-7
CASSITRRSYEQYF
>TRBV10-3|TRBJ2-3
CAISGGGGAADTQYF
>TRBV12-3/TRBV12-4|TRBJ2-4
CASSFPTPRDIQYF
>TRBV20-1|TRBJ1-1
CSARGGHNPEAFF
>TRBV12-3/TRBV12-4|TRBJ2-1
CASRARGGDFYNEQFF
>TRBV6-1|TRBJ2-1
CASRPAGGSYNEQFF
>TRBV30|TRBJ2-3
CAWSVQAATVDTQYF
>TRBV5-4|TRBJ2-7
CASSSGANYEQYF
>TRBV6-1|TRBJ2-1
CASSDVGGFNEQFF
>TRBV27|TRBJ1-4
CASSSVTNEKLFF
>TRBV5-1|TRBJ2-5
CASSSSGLYQETQYF
>TRBV5-1|TRBJ2-2
CASSPGPGYGTGELFF
>TRBV7-2|TRBJ1-2
CASSLGGVGYTF
>TRBV3-1|TRBJ1-1
CASSPRSGNTEAIF
>TRBV3-1|TRBJ2-7
CASSLTSSHYEQYF
>TRBV7-2|TRBJ1-3
CASSPRQARGNTIYF
>TRBV18|TRBJ2-7
CASSPLFQGGSYEQYF
>TRBV5-1|TRBJ2-7
CASSLGPGQDSYEQYF
>TRBV6-4|TRBJ2-7
CASNRLAALSYEQYF
>TRBV19|TRBJ1-3
CASTPDRGNGNTIYF
>TRBV15|TRBJ1-1
CATSREKGLNTEAFF
>TRBV28|TRBJ2-3
CASSRFGTSSTDTQYF
>TRBV6-2/TRBV6-3|TRBJ2-1
CASSYSNLAGGDEQFF
>TRBV5-4|TRBJ2-5
CASSFRGMETQYF